This T cell receptor (beta chain) was sequenced during a study of tumor-infiltrating lymphocytes in primary liver carcinoma. Trimming removed 1 base from V and 3 bases from J, with 10 bases in between. The CDR3 has 15 residues. Per germline, CDR1 MNHEY and CDR2 SVGAGI. From about 0.5 ug of total RNA, TCR beta-specific cDNA was reverse-transcribed using a constant-region primer. ARM-PCR, slightly modified, supplied the TCR beta libraries through three nested multiplex PCR rounds. Rounds one and two of PCR, each of 10 to 11 cycles, were primed with TRBV1-TRBV30 forward primers and a C-beta reverse primer. TCRdb re-called the multiplex PCR reads with MiXCR, one entry per CDR3 protein. The sample records roughly 80,000 distinct CDR3 sequences, 60% to 80% being singletons. The source material, 20-30 mg of unsorted bulk tissue, was used to co-extract RNA and DNA. About this clonotype: Antigen specificity is unknown.

Study-level findings and limits: The difference in top-250-clone fraction between tumors and blood was significant, favoring tumors (p = 0.039).

Sequenced material: liver tumor tissue from sampling region 4. Subset in this sample: tumor region T4, right-lateral pole. The genes are TRBV6-5 and TRBJ2-1, with a possible D match to TRBD2 (5 bases). The sequence came from a woman aged 60 to 75 with primary liver carcinoma and hepatitis B virus infection. CDR3 loop: CASSYCRGIYNEQFF. For the CDR3, the DNA is TGTGCCAGCAGTTACTGTCGGGGAATCTACAATGAGCAGTTCTTC.